Each of the 10 T cell receptor beta chains below was sequenced from the same sample in a study of tumor-infiltrating lymphocytes in primary liver carcinoma. Production of TCR beta cDNA used 500 ng total RNA together with a constant-region primer. Libraries for TCR beta were built through three nested multiplex PCR rounds, which together made up a slightly modified ARM-PCR procedure. Each of the first two PCR rounds ran approximately 10 cycles with TRBV1-TRBV30 forward and C-beta reverse primers. Using its own MiXCR run on the multiplex PCR reads, TCRdb lists one record per CDR3 protein. The table includes about 120,000 distinct CDR3 sequences, around two thirds detected once. DNA and RNA were both co-extracted from about 20-30 mg of bulk tissue that had not been sorted. Sequenced sample: tumor-adjacent normal liver tissue. Receptor source: a woman aged 60 to 75 with primary liver carcinoma and hepatitis B virus infection.

Only one count was recorded for this clonotype. At one of its ends the junction is not consistent with the germline gene, which may arise from a read error. The chain combines TRBV12-3 or TRBV12-4 with TRBJ1-5; 8 nucleotides align to TRBD1. The CDR3 extends over 18 amino acids. CDR3 sequence: CASTLFLGQGRSDQPQHF. CDR3 sequence (DNA): TGTGCCAGCACCTTATTCTTAGGACAGGGAAGGTCTGATCAACCCCAGCATTTT.

Points on this clonotype: A much larger clone is a single base away; this may be a read error. The V call is TRBV7-9, the J call TRBJ2-6; perhaps TRBD2 as D (5 bases). The V end was cut by 2 bases, the J end by 0 bases, with 17 bases between. CDR1 and CDR2 from the germline V gene are SEHNR and FQNEAQ (reference sequence). The CDR3 length is 19 residues. The CDR3 is CASSLRGQKRYSGANVLTF. CDR3 DNA sequence: TGTGCCAGCAGCTTAAGAGGGCAGAAGCGATACTCTGGGGCCAACGTCCTGACTTTC.

Turning to this clonotype: At one boundary the junction diverges from the germline segment, which might be a read error. The chain employs TRBV11-2 and TRBJ2-7, with D tentatively TRBD2 (6 bases). CDR3 length: 18 amino acids. Germline V gene lookup returns CDR1 SGHAT and CDR2 FQNNGV. CDR3 nucleotides: TGTGCCAGCAGCAAACGCCCCAACTCTGCGGGAAGGCCGAGGGAGCATTACTTC. Translation: CASSKRPNSAGRPREHYF.

This clonotype was observed once. No conserved phenylalanine or tryptophan is present at the end of the CDR3, so a read error is the likely explanation. The chain is built from TRBV4-1 and TRBJ1-5; the D is unclear. Looked up from germline, CDR1 is MGHRA and CDR2 is YSYEKL. The CDR3 loop spans 15 amino acids. CDR3 residues: CANSPPGYSNQPQHI. The DNA for the CDR3 is TGTGCCAACAGCCCCCCGGGGTATAGCAATCAGCCCCAGCATATC.

This clonotype was picked up many times. V gene TRBV28 combines with J gene TRBJ1-2; maybe TRBD1 (6 bases). Germline V lookup: CDR1 MDHEN, CDR2 SYDVKM. The CDR3 totals 13 residues. The germline V and J ends were trimmed by 7 bases and 8 bases, with 17 bases remaining between them. CDR3 region: CASTTPSGGGYTF. The CDR3 DNA reads as TGTGCCAGCACTACCCCCTCGGGGGGCGGCTACACCTTC.

This clonotype occurred many times. The rearrangement links TRBV6-5 to TRBJ2-3, with D possibly being TRBD2 (5 bases). This CDR3 is built from 16 residues. The V end was cut by 2 bases, the J end by 5 bases, with 17 bases between. Germline lookup yields CDR1 MNHEY and CDR2 SVGAGI. Here the CDR3 reads CASSYQPMSGGDTQYF. CDR3 DNA: TGTGCCAGCAGTTACCAACCCATGTCTGGAGGAGATACGCAGTATTTT.

Concerning this clonotype itself: Germline is not matched at one junction end, which may reflect a read error. This chain connects TRBV6-5 to TRBJ1-1; 11 bases line up with TRBD1. The CDR3 is made up of 17 amino acids. The germline V gene has CDR1 MNHEY and CDR2 SVGAGI. The CDR3 loop is CASSYGPGQGEVTEAFF. CDR3 DNA sequence: TGTGCTAGCAGTTACGGCCCGGGACAGGGGGAAGTGACTGAAGCTTTCTTT.

Concerning this clonotype itself: A much more abundant neighbour one base away suggests this may be a read error. This chain links TRBV28 with TRBJ1-2; D call uncertain. CDR3 length equals 13 residues. Germline CDR1 is MDHEN and CDR2 is SYDVKM. The CDR3: CASGWSPNYDYTF. CDR3 nucleotide sequence: TGTGCCAGCGGATGGTCCCCTAACTATGACTACACCTTC.

Regarding this clonotype: The conserved final phenylalanine or tryptophan is absent from the CDR3, which likely points to a read error. The chain is built from TRBV10-3 and TRBJ2-2; TRBD2 matches 7 bases. CDR3 length: 13 residues. CDR1 and CDR2 (germline): ENHRY, SYGVKD. The CDR3 DNA reads TGTGCCATTGCTGGGGACTACACCGAGGAGCTGTTTCTT. Residues: CAIAGDYTEELFL.

As concerns this clonotype: This could be a read error, since a much larger clone is one nucleotide away. As the CDR3 is not closed by the conserved phenylalanine or tryptophan, this likely results from a read error. This CDR3 is CASTDLDQQETQYI. The CDR3 DNA follows: TGTGCCAGCACCGACCTCGACCAGCAAGAGACCCAGTACATC. The chain couples TRBV7-9 to TRBJ2-5, with D hard to call. The V end was cut by 7 bases, the J end by 2 bases, with 14 bases between. CDR3 length: 14 residues. The germline V gene has CDR1 SEHNR and CDR2 FQNEAQ (reference sequence).